The entry that follows covers one T cell receptor beta chain sequence. The antigen remains unidentified. CDR3 size: 17 residues. With 0 bases removed from V and 2 bases from J, the gap between germline ends came to 17 bases. CDR1 and CDR2 (germline): SGHRS, YFSETQ. The table came from immunoSEQ multiplex PCR; TCRdb's copy has only in-frame clones and leaves some out. The sample holds roughly 2.6 million clones, 90% to 95% seen once. Splitting of CD4+ cells produced CD45RA+ naive and CD45RA-negative memory subsets. The data originate from a study of shared clonotypes between healthy human individuals. Study background: Three plates were used per donor for CD4 naive, three for CD4 memory, two for CD8 naive and one for CD8 memory. Whole-study results and caveats: In a handful of donors, around 5.5% of naive CD4 clonotypes appeared in common.

Sequencing was done on a sample of naive CD4+ T cells sorted from blood. Regarding subset: CD45RA+ positively selected. The J gene is TRBJ2-5, the V gene TRBV5-1; tentatively, D is TRBD1 (5 bases). The receptor's source is a man between 18 and 35 years old in good health. CDR3 in DNA: TGCGCCAGCAGCTTGGAAGACAGCGACGAGGTTCAAGAGACCCAGTACTTC. This gives the protein CASSLEDSDEVQETQYF.